This T cell receptor (beta chain) was captured by sequencing in a study of blood T cell repertoires in COVID-19. Study at large: Donors in the United States, Italy and Spain gave samples during acute or convalescent COVID-19. T cells, B-cell-depleted T cells, or PBMCs provided the cDNA or gDNA that served as material.

With 5 bases removed from V and 5 bases from J, the gap between germline ends came to 22 bases. CDR3 length: 16 amino acids. Germline V gene sequence: CDR1 MGHDK, CDR2 SYGVNS. In the study's own analysis: Amplifying reference gene primers gave estimates of nucleated cell counts. The data were produced by immunoSEQ multiplex PCR, yet TCRdb's version contains in-frame clones alone and is incomplete. That table supplies the V and J calls and clone size; D and trimming were determined from the DNA. The data hold roughly 26,000 clones, with approximately 66% observed a single time. V gene TRBV25-1 combines with J gene TRBJ2-7, with no clear D. This sequence originates from a man aged 55 to 70 with active or convalescent COVID-19. The material sequenced was peripheral blood. Written as DNA, the CDR3 is TGTGCCAGCAGTAAAACGAGAACCCTCCTTGTCCACGAGCAGTACTTC. Amino acid sequence: CASSKTRTLLVHEQYF.